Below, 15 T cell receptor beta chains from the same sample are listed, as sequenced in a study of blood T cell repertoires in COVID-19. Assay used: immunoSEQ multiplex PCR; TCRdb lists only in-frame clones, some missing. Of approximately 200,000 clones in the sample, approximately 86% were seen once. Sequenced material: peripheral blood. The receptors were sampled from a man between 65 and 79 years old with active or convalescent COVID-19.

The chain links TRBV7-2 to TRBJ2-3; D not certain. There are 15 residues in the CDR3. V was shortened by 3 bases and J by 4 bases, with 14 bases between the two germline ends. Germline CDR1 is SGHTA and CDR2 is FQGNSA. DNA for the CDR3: TGTGCCAGCAGCTTGACCGGGTCAACGGCAGATACGCAGTATTTT. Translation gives CASSLTGSTADTQYF.

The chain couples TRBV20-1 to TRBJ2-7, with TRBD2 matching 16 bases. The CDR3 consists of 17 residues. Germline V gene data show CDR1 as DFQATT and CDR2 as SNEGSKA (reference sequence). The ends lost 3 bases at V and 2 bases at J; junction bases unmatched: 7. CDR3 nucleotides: TGCAGTGCTAGTGGGACTAGCGGGAGGGTGTCGCCCTACGAGCAGTACTTC. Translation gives CSASGTSGRVSPYEQYF.

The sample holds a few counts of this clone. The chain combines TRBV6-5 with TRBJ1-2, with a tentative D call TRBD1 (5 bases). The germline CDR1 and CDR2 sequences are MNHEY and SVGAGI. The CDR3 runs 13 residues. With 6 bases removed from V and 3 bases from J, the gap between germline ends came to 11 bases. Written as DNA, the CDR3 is TGTGCCAGCAGACCACAGGACCACTATGGCTACACCTTC. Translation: CASRPQDHYGYTF.

In DNA form, the CDR3 reads TGCAGCGTTTGGACAGGGTGGATCTATGGCTACACCTTC. Protein: CSVWTGWIYGYTF. The chain joins TRBV29-1 to TRBJ1-2, with 8 bases matching TRBD1. Germline V gene lookup returns CDR1 SQVTM and CDR2 ANQGSEA. The CDR3 spans 13 residues. V lost 5 bases, J lost 4 bases, and 6 bases stayed unmatched.

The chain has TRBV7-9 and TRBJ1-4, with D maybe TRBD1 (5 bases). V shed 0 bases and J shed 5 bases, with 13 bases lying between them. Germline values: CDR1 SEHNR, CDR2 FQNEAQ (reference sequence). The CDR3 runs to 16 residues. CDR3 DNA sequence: TGTGCCAGCAGCTTAGCGGGCAGGGTTCGGAATGAAAAACTGTTTTTT. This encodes CASSLAGRVRNEKLFF.

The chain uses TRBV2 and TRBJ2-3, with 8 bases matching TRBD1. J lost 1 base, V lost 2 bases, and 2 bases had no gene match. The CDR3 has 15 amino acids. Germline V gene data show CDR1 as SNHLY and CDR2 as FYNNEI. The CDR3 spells CASSEQGAGTDTQYF. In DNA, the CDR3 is TGTGCCAGCAGTGAACAGGGGGCCGGCACAGATACGCAGTATTTT.

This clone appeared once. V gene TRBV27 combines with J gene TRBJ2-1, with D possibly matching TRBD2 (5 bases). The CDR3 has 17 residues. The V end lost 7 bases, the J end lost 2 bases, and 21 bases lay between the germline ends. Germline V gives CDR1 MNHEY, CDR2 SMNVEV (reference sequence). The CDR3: CASMRLADIPAYNEQFF. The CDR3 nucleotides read TGTGCCAGCATGAGGCTAGCAGATATACCCGCCTACAATGAGCAGTTCTTC.

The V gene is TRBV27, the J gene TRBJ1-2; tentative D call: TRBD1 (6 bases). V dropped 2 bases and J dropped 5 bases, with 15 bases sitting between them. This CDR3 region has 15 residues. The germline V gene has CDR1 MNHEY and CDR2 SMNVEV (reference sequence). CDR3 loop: CASSLEGGAGYGYTF. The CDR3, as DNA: TGTGCCAGCAGTTTAGAAGGGGGGGCTGGTTATGGCTACACCTTC.

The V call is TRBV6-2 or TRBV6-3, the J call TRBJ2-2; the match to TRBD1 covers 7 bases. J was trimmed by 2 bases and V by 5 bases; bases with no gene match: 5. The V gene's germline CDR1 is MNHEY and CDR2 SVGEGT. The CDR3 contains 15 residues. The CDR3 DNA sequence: TGTGCCAGCAGTCGGGGACAGATTAACACCGGGGAGCTGTTTTTT. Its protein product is CASSRGQINTGELFF.

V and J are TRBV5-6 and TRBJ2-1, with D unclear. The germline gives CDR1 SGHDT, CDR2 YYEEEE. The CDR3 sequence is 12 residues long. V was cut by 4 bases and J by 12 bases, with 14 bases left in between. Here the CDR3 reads CASSRTTSGQFF. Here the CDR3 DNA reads TGTGCCAGCAGCCGCACCACGTCGGGGCAGTTCTTC.

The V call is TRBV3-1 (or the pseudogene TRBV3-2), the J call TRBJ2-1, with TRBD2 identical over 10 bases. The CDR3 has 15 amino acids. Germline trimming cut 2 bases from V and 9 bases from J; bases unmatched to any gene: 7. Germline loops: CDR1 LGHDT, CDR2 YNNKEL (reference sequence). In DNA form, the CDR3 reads TGTGCCAGCAGCCAAAGCGGGGGGGCCTCTGTTGAGCAGTTCTTC. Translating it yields CASSQSGGASVEQFF.

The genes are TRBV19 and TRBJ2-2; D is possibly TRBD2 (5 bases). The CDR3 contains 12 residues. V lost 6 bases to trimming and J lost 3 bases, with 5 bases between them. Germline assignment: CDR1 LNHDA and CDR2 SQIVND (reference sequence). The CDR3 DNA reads TGTGCCAGTAGCGGGGACACCGGGGAGCTGTTTTTT. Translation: CASSGDTGELFF.

Here the CDR3 reads CASSRGQVYEQFF. The CDR3, as DNA: TGCGCCAGCAGCAGGGGACAGGTCTATGAGCAGTTCTTC. This chain uses TRBV5-1 with TRBJ2-1; 8 positions match TRBD1. Germline V gene data show CDR1 as SGHRS and CDR2 as YFSETQ. The CDR3 is made up of 13 amino acids. Trimming cost V 4 bases and J 8 bases; bases outside gene matches: 5.

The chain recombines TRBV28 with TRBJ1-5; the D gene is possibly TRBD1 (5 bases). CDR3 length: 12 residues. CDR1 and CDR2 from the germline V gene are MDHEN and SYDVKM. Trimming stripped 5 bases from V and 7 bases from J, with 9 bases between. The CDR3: CASSTGAQPQHF. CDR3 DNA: TGTGCCAGCAGTACTGGGGCGCAGCCCCAGCATTTT.

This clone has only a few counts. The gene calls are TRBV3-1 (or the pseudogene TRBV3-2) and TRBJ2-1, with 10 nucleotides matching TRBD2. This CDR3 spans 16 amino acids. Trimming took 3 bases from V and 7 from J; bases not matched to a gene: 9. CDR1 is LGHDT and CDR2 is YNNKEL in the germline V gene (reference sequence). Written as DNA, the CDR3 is TGTGCCAGCAGCCAGGCTCTACTAGCGGGGAAAAATGAGCAGTTCTTC. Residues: CASSQALLAGKNEQFF.